Given below is one T cell receptor beta chain in context. This CDR3 has 16 residues. V lost 0 bases to trimming and J lost 1 base, with 12 bases between them. CDR1 LNHNV and CDR2 YYDKDF come from the germline V gene (reference sequence). This sample was included in a study of blood T cell repertoires in COVID-19. Sequencing was performed with immunoSEQ multiplex PCR; in TCRdb, only in-frame clones are kept and a portion is missing. This table holds more than 250,000 clones, around four fifths found once. The specimen was peripheral blood. This TCR was recovered from a man in his sixties who had recovered from COVID-19. The chain joins TRBV15 to TRBJ2-5, with D perhaps TRBD2 (5 bases). The CDR3 DNA reads TGTGCCACCAGCAGAGATCTGCCGGGAAGCCAAGAGACCCAGTACTTC. Protein: CATSRDLPGSQETQYF.